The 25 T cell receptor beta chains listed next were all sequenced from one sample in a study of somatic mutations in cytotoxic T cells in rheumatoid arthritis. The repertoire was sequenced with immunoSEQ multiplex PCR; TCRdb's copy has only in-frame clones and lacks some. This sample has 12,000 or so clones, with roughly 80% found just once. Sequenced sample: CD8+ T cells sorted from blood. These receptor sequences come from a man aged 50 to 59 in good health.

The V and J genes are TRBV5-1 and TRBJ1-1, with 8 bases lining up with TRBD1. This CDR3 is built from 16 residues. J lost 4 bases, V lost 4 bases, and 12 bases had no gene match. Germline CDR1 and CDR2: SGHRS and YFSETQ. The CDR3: CASSPGPTGDFTEAFF. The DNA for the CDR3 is TGCGCCAGCAGCCCGGGGCCGACAGGGGACTTCACTGAAGCTTTCTTT.

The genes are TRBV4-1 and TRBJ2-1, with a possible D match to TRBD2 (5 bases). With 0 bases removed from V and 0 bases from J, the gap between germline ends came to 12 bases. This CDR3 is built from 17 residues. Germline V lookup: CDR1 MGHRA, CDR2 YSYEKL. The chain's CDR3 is CASSQDPAVSSYNEQFF. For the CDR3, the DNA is TGCGCCAGCAGCCAAGATCCAGCGGTGAGCTCCTACAATGAGCAGTTCTTC.

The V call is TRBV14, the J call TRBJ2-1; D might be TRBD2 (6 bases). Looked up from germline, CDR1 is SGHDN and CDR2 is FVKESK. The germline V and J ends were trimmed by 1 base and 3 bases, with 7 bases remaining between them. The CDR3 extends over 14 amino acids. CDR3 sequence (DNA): TGTGCCAGCAGCCAAGGGGGGGACTACAATGAGCAGTTCTTC. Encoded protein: CASSQGGDYNEQFF.

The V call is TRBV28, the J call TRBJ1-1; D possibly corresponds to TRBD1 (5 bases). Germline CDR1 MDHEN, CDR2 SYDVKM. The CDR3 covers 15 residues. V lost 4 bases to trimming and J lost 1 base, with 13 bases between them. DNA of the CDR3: TGTGCCAGCAGTTCTTGGGGGAGAACGAACACTGAAGCTTTCTTT. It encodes CASSSWGRTNTEAFF.

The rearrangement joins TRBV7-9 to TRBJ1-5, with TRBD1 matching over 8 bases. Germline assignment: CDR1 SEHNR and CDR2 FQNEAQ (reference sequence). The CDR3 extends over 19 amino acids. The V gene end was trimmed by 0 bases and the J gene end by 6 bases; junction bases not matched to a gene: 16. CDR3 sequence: CASSLARGLGTGRGQPQHF. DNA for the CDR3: TGTGCCAGCAGCTTAGCTAGAGGATTAGGGACAGGACGGGGTCAGCCCCAGCATTTT.

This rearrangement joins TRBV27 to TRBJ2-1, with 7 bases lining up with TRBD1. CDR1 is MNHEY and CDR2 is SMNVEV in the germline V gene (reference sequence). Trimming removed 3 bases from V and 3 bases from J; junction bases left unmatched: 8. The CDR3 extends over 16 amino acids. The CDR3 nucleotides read TGTGCCAGCAGTTTTTTTTTAGGGACAGACTACAATGAGCAGTTCTTC. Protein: CASSFFLGTDYNEQFF.

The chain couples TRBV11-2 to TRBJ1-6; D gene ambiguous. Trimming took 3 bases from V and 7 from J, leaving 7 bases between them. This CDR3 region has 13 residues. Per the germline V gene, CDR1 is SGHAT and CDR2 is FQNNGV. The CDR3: CASSFDPNSPLHF. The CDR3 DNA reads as TGTGCCAGCAGCTTCGACCCGAATTCACCCCTCCACTTT.

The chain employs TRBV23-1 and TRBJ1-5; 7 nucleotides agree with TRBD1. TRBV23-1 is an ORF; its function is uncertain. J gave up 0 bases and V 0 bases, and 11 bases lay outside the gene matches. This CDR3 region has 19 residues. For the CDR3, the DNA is TGCGCCAGCAGTCAATCAAAAGGGGGCGCGGAATATAGCAATCAGCCCCAGCATTTT. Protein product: CASSQSKGGAEYSNQPQHF.

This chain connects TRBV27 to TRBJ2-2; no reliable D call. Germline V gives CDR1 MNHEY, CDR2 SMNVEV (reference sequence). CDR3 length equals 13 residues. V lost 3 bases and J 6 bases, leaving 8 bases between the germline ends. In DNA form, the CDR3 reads TGTGCCAGCAGTTTGGGTTTACCCGGGGAGCTGTTTTTT. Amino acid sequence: CASSLGLPGELFF.

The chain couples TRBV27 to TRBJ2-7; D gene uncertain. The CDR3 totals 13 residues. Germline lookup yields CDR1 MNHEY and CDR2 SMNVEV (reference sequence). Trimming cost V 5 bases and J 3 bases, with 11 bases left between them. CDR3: CASSPTWRYEQYF. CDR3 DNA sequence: TGTGCCAGCAGTCCGACTTGGCGCTACGAGCAGTACTTC.

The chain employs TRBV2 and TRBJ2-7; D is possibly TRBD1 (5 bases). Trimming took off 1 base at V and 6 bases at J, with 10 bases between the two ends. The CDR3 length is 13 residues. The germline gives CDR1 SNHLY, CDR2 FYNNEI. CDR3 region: CASSEGQSPEQYV. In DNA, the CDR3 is TGTGCCAGCAGTGAAGGACAGAGCCCCGAGCAGTACGTC.

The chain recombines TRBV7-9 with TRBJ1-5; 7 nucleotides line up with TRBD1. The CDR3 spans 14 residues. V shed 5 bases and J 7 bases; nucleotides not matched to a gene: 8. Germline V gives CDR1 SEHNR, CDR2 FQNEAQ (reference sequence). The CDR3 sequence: CASSLGGAGQPQHF. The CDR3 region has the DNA TGTGCCAGCAGCCTAGGGGGCGCGGGGCAGCCCCAGCATTTT.

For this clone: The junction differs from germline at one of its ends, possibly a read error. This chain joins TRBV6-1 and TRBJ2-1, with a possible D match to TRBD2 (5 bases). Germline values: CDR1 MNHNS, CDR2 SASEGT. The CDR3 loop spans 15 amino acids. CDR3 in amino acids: CASSEGSGSYNEQFF. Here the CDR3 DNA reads TGTGCCAGCAGCGAAGGTTCGGGGTCCTACAATGAGCAGTTCTTC.

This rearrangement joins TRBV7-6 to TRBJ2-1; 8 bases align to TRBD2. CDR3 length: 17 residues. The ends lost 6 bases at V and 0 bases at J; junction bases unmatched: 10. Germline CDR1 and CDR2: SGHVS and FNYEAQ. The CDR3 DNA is TGTGCCAGCAGTCCCCGGGGGGGACTACTCTCCTACAATGAGCAGTTCTTC. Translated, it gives CASSPRGGLLSYNEQFF.

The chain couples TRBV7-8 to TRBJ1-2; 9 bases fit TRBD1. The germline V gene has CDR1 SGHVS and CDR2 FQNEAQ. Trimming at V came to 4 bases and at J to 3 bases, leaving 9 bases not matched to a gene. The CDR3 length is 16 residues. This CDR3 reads CASSSGTGRGDYGYTF. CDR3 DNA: TGTGCCAGCAGCTCGGGGACAGGGCGGGGGGACTATGGCTACACCTTC.

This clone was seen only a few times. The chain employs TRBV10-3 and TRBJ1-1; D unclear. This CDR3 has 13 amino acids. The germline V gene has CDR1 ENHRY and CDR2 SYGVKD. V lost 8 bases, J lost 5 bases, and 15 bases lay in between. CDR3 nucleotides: TGTGCCATCCGTCCACCCTTGGGTACTGAAGCTTTCTTT. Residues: CAIRPPLGTEAFF.

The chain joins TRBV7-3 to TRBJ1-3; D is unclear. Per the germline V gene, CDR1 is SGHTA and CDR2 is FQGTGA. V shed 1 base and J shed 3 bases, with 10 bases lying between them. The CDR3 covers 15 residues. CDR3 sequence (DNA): TGTGCCAGCAGCTTAAGCGGAGGGTTTGGAAACACCATATATTTT. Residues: CASSLSGGFGNTIYF.

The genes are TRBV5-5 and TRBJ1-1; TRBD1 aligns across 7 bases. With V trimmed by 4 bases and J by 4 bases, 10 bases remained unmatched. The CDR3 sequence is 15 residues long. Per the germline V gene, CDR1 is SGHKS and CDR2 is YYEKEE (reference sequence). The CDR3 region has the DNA TGTGCCAGCAGCCCACTTACAGGGGCAAGCACTGAAGCTTTCTTT. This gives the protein CASSPLTGASTEAFF.

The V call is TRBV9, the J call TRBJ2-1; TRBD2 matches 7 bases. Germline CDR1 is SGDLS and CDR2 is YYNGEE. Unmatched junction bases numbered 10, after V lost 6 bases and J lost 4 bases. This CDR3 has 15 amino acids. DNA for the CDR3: TGTGCCAGCACCCCCCGACTAGCCTCGTACAATGAGCAGTTCTTC. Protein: CASTPRLASYNEQFF.

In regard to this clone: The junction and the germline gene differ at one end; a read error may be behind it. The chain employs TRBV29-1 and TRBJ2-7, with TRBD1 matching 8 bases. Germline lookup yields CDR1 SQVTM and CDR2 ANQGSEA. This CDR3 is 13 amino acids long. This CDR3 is CSVEDGQGEEQYF. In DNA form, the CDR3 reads TGCAGCGTAGAAGATGGACAGGGAGAAGAGCAGTACTTC.

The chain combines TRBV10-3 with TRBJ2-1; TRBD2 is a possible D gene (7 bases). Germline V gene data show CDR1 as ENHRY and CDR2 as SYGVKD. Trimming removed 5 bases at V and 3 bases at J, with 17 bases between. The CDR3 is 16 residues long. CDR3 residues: CAISPRGGGLYNEQFF. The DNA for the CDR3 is TGTGCCATCAGTCCCCGGGGCGGGGGCCTCTACAATGAGCAGTTCTTC.

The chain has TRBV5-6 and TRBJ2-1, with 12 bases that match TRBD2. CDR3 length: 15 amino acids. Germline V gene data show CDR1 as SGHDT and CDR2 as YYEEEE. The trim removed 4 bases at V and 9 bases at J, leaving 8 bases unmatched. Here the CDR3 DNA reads TGTGCCAGCAGCCTTCTAGCGGGGGGGCCCTCTGAGCAGTTCTTC. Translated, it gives CASSLLAGGPSEQFF.

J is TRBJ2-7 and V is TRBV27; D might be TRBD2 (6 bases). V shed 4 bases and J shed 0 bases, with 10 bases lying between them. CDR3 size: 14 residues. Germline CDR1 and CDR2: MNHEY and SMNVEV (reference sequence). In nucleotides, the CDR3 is TGTGCCAGCAGTTCCTACGGGAGCTCCTACGAGCAGTACTTC. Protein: CASSSYGSSYEQYF.

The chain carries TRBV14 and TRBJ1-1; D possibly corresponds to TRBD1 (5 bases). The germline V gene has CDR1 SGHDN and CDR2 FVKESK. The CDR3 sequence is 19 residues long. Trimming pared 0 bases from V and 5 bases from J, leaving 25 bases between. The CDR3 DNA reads TGTGCCAGCAGCCAAGATTGGCGGGGGATGGCCTTCCTTGGGACTGAAGCTTTCTTT. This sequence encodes CASSQDWRGMAFLGTEAFF.

CDR3 DNA: TGCGCCAGCAGCCAGACCATGGACGAGCAGTACTTC. Translated: CASSQTMDEQYF. The rearrangement uses TRBV4-1 and TRBJ2-7; D remains unclear. Germline CDR1 and CDR2: MGHRA and YSYEKL. V dropped 3 bases and J dropped 5 bases, with 8 bases sitting between them. The CDR3 runs to 12 residues.